The sequence of this TCR beta chain was determined in a study of OX40 agonist ivuxolimab in advanced cancers. Study at large: Dose-escalation patients suffered from hepatocellular carcinoma, melanoma, renal cell or head and neck cancer. Prior anti-PD-1, anti-PD-L1 or anti-CTLA-4 therapy was allowed; around 40% had some.

Germline assignment: CDR1 SEHNR and CDR2 FQNEAQ (reference sequence). The germline V and J ends were trimmed by 5 bases and 10 bases, with 21 bases remaining between them. The CDR3 contains 15 residues. Method: immunoSEQ multiplex PCR; TCRdb's copy keeps in-frame clones and lacks some. Of about 13,000 clones in the sample, over 70% were seen once. The clonotype was recovered from an adult with an advanced solid tumor such as melanoma, head and neck, liver or kidney cancer. The sample in question was CD4+ or CD8+ T cells sorted from blood, obtained in a trial of the OX40 agonist ivuxolimab. The V call is TRBV7-9, the J call TRBJ1-5; D is ambiguous. CDR3 sequence reads: CASSTSDGLRNPQHF. CDR3 sequence (DNA): TGTGCCAGCAGCACCTCAGACGGGCTGCGTAATCCCCAGCATTTT.